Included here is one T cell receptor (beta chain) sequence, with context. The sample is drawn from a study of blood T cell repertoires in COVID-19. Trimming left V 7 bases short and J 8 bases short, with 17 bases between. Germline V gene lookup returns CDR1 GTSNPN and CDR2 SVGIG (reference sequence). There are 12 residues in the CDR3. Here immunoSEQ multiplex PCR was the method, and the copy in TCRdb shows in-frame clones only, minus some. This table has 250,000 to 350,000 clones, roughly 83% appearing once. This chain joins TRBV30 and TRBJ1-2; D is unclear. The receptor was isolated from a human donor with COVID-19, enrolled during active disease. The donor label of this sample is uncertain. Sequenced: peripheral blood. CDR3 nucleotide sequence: TGTGCCTTAAGCGGCGGCCAGAGGGGCTACACCTTC. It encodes CALSGGQRGYTF.